This T cell receptor beta chain was captured by sequencing in a study of blood T cell repertoires in COVID-19 (dated by TCRdb to the early 2020s). For the wider study: The collaborator samples originated in the United States, Italy and Spain and spanned the acute and convalescent phases of COVID-19. The prospective study material was composed of cDNA or gDNA derived from T cells, B-cell-depleted T cells, or PBMCs. The dataset comprised deeply sampled blood TCRbeta repertoires from subjects exposed to, actively infected with, or recovered from COVID-19. The repertoires were released in a freely available public database meant as a resource for research on the immune response to SARS-CoV-2. Samples were obtained from the ongoing ImmuneRACE study (first 160 participants) and from approximately 1,200 subjects provided by 6 global collaborators. A de-identified subject ID, COVID-19 status, age in years and sex were almost always included in the sample metadata. HLA class I and class II types, where available, came from metadata supplied by the sample provider rather than from assay-based typing. Results and caveats for the whole study, not just this receptor: The quantity of clinical and demographic metadata differed by source and by participant and was supplied without curation.

Enrolling through a virtual design, the prospective study's participants ranged in age from about 18 to 100 years and lived across approximately 25 United States geographic areas. In the prospective study, participants were assigned to cohorts based on the clinical history participants reported in a screening survey and a study questionnaire. Each participant in the prospective study had whole blood, serum and a nasopharyngeal or oropharyngeal swab collected by mobile phlebotomists. Prospective study participants could optionally give additional blood draws and questionnaires over a roughly 2-month period. Blood samples from the prospective study were shipped frozen or at room temperature prior to DNA extraction. TCRbeta CDR3 regions were amplified from genomic DNA using the immunoSEQ Assay, a bias-controlled multiplex PCR. The published analysis was carried out like this. Nucleated cell counts per sample were estimated from amplification of reference gene primers within the assay. To quantify the absolute abundance of each unique TCRbeta CDR3 rearrangement, sequence reads were collapsed and filtered. For each sample, productive Simpson clonality was calculated by taking the square root of Simpson's diversity index across productive rearrangements. Drawn from immuneACCESS, this table holds only the in-frame rearrangements with V and J called that TCRdb kept. Clones are partly lost; checked studies trace under half to an unresolved V gene and leave the rest unexplained. D and trimming were read from the DNA, whereas the V and J calls and clone size are those reported in that table. The sample table lists approximately 170,000 clones, around 82% of them with a count of one. The ten largest clones capture 3.5% to 4% of the sample.

CDR1 and CDR2 (MDHEN, SYDVKM) derive from the germline V gene. Relative to germline, V is 6 bases shorter and J is 4 bases shorter, with 10 bases between their ends. The cysteine opens and the phenylalanine closes a CDR3 of 12 amino acids. Here the CDR3 DNA is all that survives: 36 bases in frame from base 1. About this clone itself: Its antigen specificity is not known. Base quality data are lacking; no much larger clone is found one base away.

The chain uses TRBV28 and TRBJ2-7; TRBD1 is a weak D gene call, 5 bases matching. The receptor was isolated from a woman aged 45-60 years in a cohort exposed to, infected with or recovered from COVID-19 (not recorded which). Sequenced: PBMCs or T cells enriched from blood (not recorded which). The encoded CDR3 is CASRNRQYEQYF. The DNA sequence reads TGTGCCAGCAGGAACCGACAGTACGAGCAGTACTTC.